This T cell receptor (beta chain) was identified during a study of CD8 T cells in ankylosing spondylitis. Broader study findings: A number of the motif variants had already been described in reactive arthritis synovial fluid and blood.

Quantitative 5'-RACE with molecular barcodes generated TCR beta libraries. Via MiXCR, TCRdb re-called the 5' RACE reads, giving one row per CDR3 protein. The table has around 150,000 distinct CDR3 sequences, about an eighth seen once. Trimming pared 5 bases from V and 5 bases from J, leaving 15 bases between. The CDR3 length is 14 residues. This clonotype was counted many times. Its target is unknown. Sequencing used blood, either unsorted or a sorted T cell fraction (not recorded which). The sequence came from a female donor with ankylosing spondylitis or in good health (not recorded which). This rearrangement joins TRBV12-3 or TRBV12-4 to TRBJ1-2; D gene unclear. This chain's CDR3 is CASSLVGSEYGYTF. The CDR3 nucleotides are TGTGCCAGCAGTCTGGTAGGCAGCGAGTATGGCTACACCTTC.